This record covers a single T cell receptor beta chain. Its antigen is currently unknown. Data came from immunoSEQ multiplex PCR; TCRdb stores just in-frame clones and leaves some out. In the table there are around 35,000 clones, 93% of which are singletons. This CDR3 is built from 16 residues. CDR1 and CDR2 (germline): SGHRS, YFSETQ. Trimming stripped 7 bases from V and 2 bases from J, with 21 bases between. The data were obtained in a study of T cells in localized non-small cell lung cancer. The study's findings and limits: Maximal T cell clonality occurred in uninvolved adjacent lung, with tumor ranking below it.

The sequence came from a female donor over 55 with stage I lung adenocarcinoma. The sequences come from peripheral blood, collected before any cancer treatment. The J gene is TRBJ2-5, the V gene TRBV5-1; D not certain. CDR3 protein: CASCKGLRQFQETQYF. DNA of the CDR3: TGCGCCAGCTGCAAGGGCCTCAGACAATTTCAAGAGACCCAGTACTTC.